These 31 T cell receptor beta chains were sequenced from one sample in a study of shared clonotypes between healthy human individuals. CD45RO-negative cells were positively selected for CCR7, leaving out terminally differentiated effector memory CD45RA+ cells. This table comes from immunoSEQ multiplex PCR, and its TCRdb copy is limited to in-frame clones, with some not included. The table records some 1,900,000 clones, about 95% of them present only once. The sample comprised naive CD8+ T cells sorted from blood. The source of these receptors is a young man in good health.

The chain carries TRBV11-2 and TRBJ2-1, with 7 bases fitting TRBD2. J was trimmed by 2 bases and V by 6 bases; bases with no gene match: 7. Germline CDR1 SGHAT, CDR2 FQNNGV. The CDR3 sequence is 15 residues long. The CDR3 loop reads CASRSSGTTYNEQFF. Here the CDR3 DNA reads TGTGCCAGCAGATCATCCGGGACTACCTACAATGAGCAGTTCTTC.

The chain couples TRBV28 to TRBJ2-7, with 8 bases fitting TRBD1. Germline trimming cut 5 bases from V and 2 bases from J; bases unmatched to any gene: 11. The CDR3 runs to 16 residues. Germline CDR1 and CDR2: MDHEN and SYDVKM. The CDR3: CASSTGGQGFAYEQYF. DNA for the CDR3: TGTGCCAGCAGTACAGGGGGGCAGGGGTTCGCCTACGAGCAGTACTTC.

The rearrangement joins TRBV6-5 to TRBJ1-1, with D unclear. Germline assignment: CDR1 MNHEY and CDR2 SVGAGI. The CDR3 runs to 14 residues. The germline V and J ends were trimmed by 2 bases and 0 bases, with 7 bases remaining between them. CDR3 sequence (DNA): TGTGCCAGCAGTTACGTAGACATGAACACTGAAGCTTTCTTT. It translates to CASSYVDMNTEAFF.

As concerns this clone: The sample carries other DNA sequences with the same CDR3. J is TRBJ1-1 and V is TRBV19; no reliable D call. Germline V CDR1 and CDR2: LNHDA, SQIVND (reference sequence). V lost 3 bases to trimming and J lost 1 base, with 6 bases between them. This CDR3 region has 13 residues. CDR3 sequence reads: CASSIGQNTEAFF. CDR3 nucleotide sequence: TGTGCCAGTAGTATTGGGCAGAACACTGAAGCTTTCTTT. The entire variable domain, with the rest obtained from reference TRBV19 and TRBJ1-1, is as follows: DGGITQSPKYLFRKEGQNVTLSCEQNLNHDAMYWYRQDPGQGLRLIYYSQIVNDFQKGDIAEGYSVSREKKESFPLTVTSAQKNPTAFYLCASSIGQNTEAFFGQGTRLTVV.

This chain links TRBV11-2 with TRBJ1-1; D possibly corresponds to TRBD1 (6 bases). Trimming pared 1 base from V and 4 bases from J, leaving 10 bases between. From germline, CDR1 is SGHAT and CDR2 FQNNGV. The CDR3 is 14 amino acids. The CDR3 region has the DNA TGTGCCAGCAGCTTAGCCAGGGGCCTCACTGAAGCTTTCTTT. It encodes CASSLARGLTEAFF.

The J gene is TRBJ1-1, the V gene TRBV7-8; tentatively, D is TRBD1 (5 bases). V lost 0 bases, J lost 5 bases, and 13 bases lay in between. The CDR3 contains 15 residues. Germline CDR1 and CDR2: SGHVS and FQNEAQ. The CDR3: CASSLAGQGGTEAFF. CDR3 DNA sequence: TGTGCCAGCAGCTTAGCGGGCCAGGGAGGAACTGAAGCTTTCTTT.

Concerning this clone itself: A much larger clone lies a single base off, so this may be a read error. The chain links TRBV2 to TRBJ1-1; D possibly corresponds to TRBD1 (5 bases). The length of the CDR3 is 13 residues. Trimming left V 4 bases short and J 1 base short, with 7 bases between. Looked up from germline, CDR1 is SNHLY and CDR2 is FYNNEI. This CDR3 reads CASSVGGNTEAFF. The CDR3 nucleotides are TGTGCCAGCAGTGTTGGGGGGAACACTGAAGCTTTCTTT.

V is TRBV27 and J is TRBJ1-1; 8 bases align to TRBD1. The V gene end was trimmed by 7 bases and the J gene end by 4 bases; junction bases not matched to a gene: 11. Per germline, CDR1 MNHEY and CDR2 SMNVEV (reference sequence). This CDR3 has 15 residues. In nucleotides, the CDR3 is TGTGCCAGCACCATAAGCCCAGGGGGCGGCACTGAAGCTTTCTTT. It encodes CASTISPGGGTEAFF.

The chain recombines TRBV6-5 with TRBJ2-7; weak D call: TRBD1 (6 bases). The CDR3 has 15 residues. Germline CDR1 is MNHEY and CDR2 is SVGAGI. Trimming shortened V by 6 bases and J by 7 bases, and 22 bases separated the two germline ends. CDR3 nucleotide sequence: TGTGCCAGCAGCAGCTTAAACCGGGACATTGGAGAGCAGTACTTC. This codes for CASSSLNRDIGEQYF.

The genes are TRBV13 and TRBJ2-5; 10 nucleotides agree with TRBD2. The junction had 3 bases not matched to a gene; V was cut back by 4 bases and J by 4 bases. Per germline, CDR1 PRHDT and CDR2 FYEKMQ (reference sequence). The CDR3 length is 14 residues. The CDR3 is CASSSGLASETQYF. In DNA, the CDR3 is TGTGCCAGCAGCTCGGGACTAGCGTCAGAGACCCAGTACTTC.

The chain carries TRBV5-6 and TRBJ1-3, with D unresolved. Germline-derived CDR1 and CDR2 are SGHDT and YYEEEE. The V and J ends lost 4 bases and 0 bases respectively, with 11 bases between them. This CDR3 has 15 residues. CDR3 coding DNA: TGTGCCAGCAGCCCCAGGAAGGGCTCTGGAAACACCATATATTTT. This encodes CASSPRKGSGNTIYF.

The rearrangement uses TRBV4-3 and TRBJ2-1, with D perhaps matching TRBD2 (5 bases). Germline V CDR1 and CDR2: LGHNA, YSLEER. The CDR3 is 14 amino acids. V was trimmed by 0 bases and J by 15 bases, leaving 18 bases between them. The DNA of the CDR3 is TGCGCCAGCAGCCAAGACGCGGGCTTCCGTGGGCTGTTCTTC. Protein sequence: CASSQDAGFRGLFF.

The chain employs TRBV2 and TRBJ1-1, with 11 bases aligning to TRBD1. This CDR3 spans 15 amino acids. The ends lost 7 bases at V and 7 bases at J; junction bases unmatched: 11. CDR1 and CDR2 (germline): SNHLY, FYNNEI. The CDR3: CASKKFGQGAIEAFF. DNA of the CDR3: TGTGCCAGCAAGAAGTTCGGACAGGGGGCCATTGAAGCTTTCTTT.

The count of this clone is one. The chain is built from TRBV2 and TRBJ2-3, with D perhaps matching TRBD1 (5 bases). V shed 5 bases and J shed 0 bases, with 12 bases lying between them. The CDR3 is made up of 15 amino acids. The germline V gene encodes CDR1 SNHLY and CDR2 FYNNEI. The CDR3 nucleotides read TGTGCCAGCAGTACAGGCTGGTCTAGCACAGATACGCAGTATTTT. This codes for CASSTGWSSTDTQYF.

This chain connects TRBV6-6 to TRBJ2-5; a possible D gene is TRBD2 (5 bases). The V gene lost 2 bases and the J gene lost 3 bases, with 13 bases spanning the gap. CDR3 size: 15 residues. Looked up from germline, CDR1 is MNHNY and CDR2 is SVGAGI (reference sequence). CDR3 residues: CASSYPWEKEETQYF. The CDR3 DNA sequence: TGTGCCAGCAGTTACCCTTGGGAGAAGGAAGAGACCCAGTACTTC.

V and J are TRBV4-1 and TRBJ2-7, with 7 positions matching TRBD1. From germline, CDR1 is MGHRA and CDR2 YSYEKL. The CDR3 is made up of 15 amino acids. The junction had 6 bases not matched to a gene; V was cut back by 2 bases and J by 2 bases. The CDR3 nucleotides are TGCGCCAGCAGCCAAACCGGGACAGATACCTACGAGCAGTACTTC. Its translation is CASSQTGTDTYEQYF.

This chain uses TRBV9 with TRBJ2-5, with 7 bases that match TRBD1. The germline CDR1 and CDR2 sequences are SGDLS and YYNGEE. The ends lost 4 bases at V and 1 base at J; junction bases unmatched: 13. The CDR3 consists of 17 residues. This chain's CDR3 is CASSPVDGQVFQETQYF. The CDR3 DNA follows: TGTGCCAGCAGCCCTGTAGATGGACAGGTTTTCCAAGAGACCCAGTACTTC.

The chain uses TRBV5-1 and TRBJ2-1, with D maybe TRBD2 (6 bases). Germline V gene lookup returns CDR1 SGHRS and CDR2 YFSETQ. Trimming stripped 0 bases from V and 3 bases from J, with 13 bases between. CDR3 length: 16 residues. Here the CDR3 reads CASSLAGGGNYNEQFF. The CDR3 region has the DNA TGCGCCAGCAGCTTGGCTGGGGGAGGCAACTACAATGAGCAGTTCTTC. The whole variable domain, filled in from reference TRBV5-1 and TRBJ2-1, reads KAGVTQTPRYLIKTRGQQVTLSCSPISGHRSVSWYQQTPGQGLQFLFEYFSETQRNKGNFPGRFSGRQFSNSRSEMNVSTLELGDSALYLCASSLAGGGNYNEQFFGPGTRLTVL.

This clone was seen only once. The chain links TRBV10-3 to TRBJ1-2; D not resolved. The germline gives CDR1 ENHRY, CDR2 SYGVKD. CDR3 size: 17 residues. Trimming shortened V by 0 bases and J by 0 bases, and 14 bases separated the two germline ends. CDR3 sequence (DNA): TGTGCCATCAGTGAGTCCTCGGGAGCCTCAGCTAACTATGGCTACACCTTC. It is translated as CAISESSGASANYGYTF.

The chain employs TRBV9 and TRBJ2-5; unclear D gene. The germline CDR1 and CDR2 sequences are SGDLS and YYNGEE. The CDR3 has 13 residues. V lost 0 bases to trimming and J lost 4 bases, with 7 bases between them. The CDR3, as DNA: TGTGCCAGCAGCGTAGTGGATGGAGAGACCCAGTACTTC. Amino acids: CASSVVDGETQYF. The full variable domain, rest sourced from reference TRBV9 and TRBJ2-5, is DSGVTQTPKHLITATGQRVTLRCSPRSGDLSVYWYQQSLDQGLQFLIQYYNGEERAKGNILERFSAQQFPDLHSELNLSSLELGDSALYFCASSVVDGETQYFGPGTRLLVL.

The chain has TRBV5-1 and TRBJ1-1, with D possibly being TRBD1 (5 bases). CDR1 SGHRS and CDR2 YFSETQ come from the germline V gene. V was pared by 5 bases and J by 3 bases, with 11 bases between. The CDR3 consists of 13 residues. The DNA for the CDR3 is TGCGCCAGCAGATTAGGGGCTGACACTGAAGCTTTCTTT. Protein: CASRLGADTEAFF.

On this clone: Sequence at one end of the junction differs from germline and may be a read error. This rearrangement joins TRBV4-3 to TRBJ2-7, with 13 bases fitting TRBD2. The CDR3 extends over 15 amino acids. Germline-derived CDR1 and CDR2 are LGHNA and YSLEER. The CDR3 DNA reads TGCGCTAGCAGCCAGGGGACTAGCGGGATGTACGAGCAGTACTTC. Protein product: CASSQGTSGMYEQYF.

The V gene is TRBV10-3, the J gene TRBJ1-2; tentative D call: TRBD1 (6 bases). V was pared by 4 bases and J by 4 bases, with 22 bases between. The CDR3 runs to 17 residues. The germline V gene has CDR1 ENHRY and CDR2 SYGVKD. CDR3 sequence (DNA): TGTGCCATCAGTGTCGAAGCAGGGGACCTGAAACCCTATGGCTACACCTTC. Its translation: CAISVEAGDLKPYGYTF.

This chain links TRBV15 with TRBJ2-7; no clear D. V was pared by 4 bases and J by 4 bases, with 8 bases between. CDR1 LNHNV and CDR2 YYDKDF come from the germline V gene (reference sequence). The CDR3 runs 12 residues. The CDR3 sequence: CATSNVGYEQYF. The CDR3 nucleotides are TGTGCCACCAGCAATGTGGGTTACGAGCAGTACTTC.

The CDR3 protein is CASSLLREARDEQYF. The CDR3 DNA sequence: TGTGCCAGCAGCTTGTTACGGGAGGCTCGGGACGAGCAGTACTTC. The V gene is TRBV11-3, the J gene TRBJ2-7; 7 bases line up with TRBD2. V lost 3 bases, J lost 5 bases, and 10 bases stayed unmatched. The CDR3 runs to 15 residues. Germline loops: CDR1 SGHNT, CDR2 YENEEA.

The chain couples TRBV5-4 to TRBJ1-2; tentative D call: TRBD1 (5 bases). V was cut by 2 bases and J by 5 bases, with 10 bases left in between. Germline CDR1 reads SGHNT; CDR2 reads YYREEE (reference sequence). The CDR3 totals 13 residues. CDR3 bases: TGTGCCAGCAGCTTCGAGGACAATTATGGCTACACCTTC. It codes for CASSFEDNYGYTF.

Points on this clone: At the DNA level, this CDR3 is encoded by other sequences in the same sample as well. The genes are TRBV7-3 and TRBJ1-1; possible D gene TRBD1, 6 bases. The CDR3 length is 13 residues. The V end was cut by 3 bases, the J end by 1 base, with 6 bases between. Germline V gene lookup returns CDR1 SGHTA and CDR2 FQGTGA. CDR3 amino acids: CASSLGQNTEAFF. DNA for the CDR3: TGTGCCAGCAGCTTGGGACAGAACACTGAAGCTTTCTTT.

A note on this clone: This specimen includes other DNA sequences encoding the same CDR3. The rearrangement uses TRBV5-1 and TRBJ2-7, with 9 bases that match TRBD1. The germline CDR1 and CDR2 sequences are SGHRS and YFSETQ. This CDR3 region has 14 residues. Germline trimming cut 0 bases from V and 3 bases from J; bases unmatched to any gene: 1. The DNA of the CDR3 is TGCGCCAGCAGCTTGGGACAGGGGGTCTACGAGCAGTACTTC. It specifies CASSLGQGVYEQYF.

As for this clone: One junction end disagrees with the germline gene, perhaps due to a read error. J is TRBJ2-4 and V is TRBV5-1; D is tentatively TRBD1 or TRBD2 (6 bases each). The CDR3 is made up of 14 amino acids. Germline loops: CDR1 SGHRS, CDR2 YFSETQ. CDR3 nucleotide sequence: TGCGCCGGCAGAGGGGGAGGACCCCTAAACATTCAGTACTTC. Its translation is CAGRGGGPLNIQYF.

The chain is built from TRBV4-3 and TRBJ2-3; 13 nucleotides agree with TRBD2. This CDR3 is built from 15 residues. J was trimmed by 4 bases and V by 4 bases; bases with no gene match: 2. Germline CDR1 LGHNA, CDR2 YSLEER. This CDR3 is CASSLTSGRSDTQYF. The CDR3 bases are TGCGCCAGCAGCCTGACTAGCGGGAGGTCAGATACGCAGTATTTT.

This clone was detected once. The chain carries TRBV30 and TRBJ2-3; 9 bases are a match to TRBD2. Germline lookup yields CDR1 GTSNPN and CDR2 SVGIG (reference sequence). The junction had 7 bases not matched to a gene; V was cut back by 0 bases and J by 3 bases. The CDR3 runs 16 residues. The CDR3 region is CAWSVLSRGGTDTQYF. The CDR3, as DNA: TGTGCCTGGAGTGTACTCTCGCGGGGGGGAACAGATACGCAGTATTTT.